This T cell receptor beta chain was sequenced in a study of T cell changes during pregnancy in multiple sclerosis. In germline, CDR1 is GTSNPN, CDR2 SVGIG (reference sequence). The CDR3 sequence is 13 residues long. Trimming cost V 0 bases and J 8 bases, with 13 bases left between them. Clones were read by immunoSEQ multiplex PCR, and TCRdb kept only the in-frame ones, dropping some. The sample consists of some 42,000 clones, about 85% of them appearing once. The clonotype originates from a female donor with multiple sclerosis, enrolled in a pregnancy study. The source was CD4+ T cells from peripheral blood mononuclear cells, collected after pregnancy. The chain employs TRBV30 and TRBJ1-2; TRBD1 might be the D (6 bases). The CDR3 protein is CAWSVQGDRGYTF. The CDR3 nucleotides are TGTGCCTGGAGTGTACAGGGAGATCGGGGCTACACCTTC.